This T cell receptor beta chain was documented in a study of beta chain features in type 1 diabetes. Study details: The number of sorted cells examined across all samples was roughly 100,000,000. Study-level results: Type 1 diabetes patients had TCRB CDR3s that were shorter (moderately but significantly so) in all four CD4+ subsets. In these data, an HLA type influence on TCRB rearrangement remained unresolved.

The authors sorted CD4+ naive, central memory, regulatory and stem cell-like memory cells via CD45RO/CCR7/CD25/CD127/CD95/CD27. After removal of 9 bases from V and 6 bases from J, the junction contained 16 bases not matched to a gene. Germline V gene lookup returns CDR1 LGHNA and CDR2 YSLEER. The CDR3 has 16 residues. Comments on this clone: Its matching antigen is unknown.

The entirety of the isolated RNA underwent reverse transcription, so expressed TCRB transcripts were sequenced. TCRdb keeps only in-frame clones here, not all; method: immunoSEQ multiplex PCR. Here the sample spans around 160,000 clones, about 50% being singletons. Sequencing used Tregs from blood. V usage is TRBV4-3 and J usage is TRBJ2-1; 8 bases are shared with TRBD1. The receptor's source is a young man in good health. The CDR3 nucleotides are TGCGCCAGTCCGTACGACCGCTCCGGGACAGGCAATGAGCAGTTCTTC. This sequence encodes CASPYDRSGTGNEQFF.